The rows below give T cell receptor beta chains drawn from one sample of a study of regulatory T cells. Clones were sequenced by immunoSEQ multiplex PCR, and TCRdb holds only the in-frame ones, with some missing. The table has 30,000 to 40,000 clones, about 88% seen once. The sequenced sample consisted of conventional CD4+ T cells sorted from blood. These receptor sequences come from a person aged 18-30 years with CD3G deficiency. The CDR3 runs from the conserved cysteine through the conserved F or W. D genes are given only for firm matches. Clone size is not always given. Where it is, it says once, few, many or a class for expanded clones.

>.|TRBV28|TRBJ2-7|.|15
CASSSISTGRSEQYF
TGTGCCAGCAGTTCCATTTCGACAGGTAGGAGCGAGCAGTACTTC
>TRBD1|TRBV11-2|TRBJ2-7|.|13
CASSPDRGQEQYF
TGTGCCAGCAGCCCAGACAGGGGGCAGGAGCAGTACTTC
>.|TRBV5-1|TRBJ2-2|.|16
CASSIDRTRAAGELFF
TGCGCCAGCAGCATCGATAGGACGCGAGCGGCCGGGGAGCTGTTTTTT
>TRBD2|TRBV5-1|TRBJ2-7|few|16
CASSSGLAGGLGEQYF
TGCGCCAGCAGCTCGGGACTAGCGGGAGGATTGGGGGAGCAGTACTTC
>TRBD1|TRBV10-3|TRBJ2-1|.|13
CASGDRERSEQFF
TGTGCCTCCGGGGACAGGGAGCGATCTGAGCAGTTCTTC
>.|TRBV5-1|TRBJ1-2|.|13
CASSSGGNYGYTF
TGCGCCAGCAGCTCAGGAGGCAACTATGGCTACACCTTC
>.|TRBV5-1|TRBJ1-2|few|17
CASSPGAGSFQNYGYTF
TGCGCCAGCAGCCCCGGCGCAGGGTCCTTCCAGAACTATGGCTACACCTTC
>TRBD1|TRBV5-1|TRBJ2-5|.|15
CASSPGQGAGETQYF
TGCGCCAGCAGCCCTGGACAGGGGGCGGGGGAGACCCAGTACTTC
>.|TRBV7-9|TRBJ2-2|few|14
CASSFWTPTGELFF
TGTGCCAGCAGCTTTTGGACACCAACCGGGGAGCTGTTTTTT
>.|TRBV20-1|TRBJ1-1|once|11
CSANRGAEAFF
TGCAGTGCTAATCGGGGTGCTGAAGCTTTCTTT
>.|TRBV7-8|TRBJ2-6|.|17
CASSPKTRSSGANVLTF
TGTGCCAGCAGCCCGAAGACACGTTCCTCTGGGGCCAACGTCCTGACTTTC
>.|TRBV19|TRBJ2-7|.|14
CASSRRGGSYEQYF
TGTGCCAGTAGTCGAAGAGGGGGCTCCTACGAGCAGTACTTC
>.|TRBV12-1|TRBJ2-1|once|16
CASSPLAGGIYNEQFF
TGTGCCAGCAGCCCATTGGCGGGAGGTATCTACAATGAGCAGTTCTTC
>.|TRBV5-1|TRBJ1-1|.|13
CASRLGPITEAFF
TGCGCCAGCAGACTGGGGCCTATCACTGAAGCTTTCTTT
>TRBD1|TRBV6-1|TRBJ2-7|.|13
CASTRDRAYEQYF
TGTGCCAGCACCCGGGACAGAGCCTACGAGCAGTACTTC
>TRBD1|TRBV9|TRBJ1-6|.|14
CASSRQGDNSPLHF
TGTGCCAGCAGCCGACAGGGAGATAATTCACCCCTCCACTTT
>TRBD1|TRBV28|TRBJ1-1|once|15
CASSPPRQGLAEAFF
TGTGCCAGCAGTCCGCCTCGACAGGGATTGGCTGAAGCTTTCTTT
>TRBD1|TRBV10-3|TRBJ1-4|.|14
CATQSDRGDEKLFF
TGTGCCACTCAATCCGACAGGGGGGATGAAAAACTGTTTTTT
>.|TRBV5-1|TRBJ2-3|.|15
CASASGDLSTDTQYF
TGCGCCAGCGCCTCGGGGGACCTTAGCACAGATACGCAGTATTTT
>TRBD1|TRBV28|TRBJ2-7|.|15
CASSRAGTGTYEQYF
TGTGCCAGCAGTCGCGCCGGGACAGGGACGTACGAGCAGTACTTC
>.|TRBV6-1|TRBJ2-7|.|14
CASSDRGGLYEQYF
TGTGCCAGCAGTGACAGGGGGGGGCTCTACGAGCAGTACTTC
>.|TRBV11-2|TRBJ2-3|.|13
CASSVSGRDTQYF
TGTGCCAGCAGCGTTAGCGGCCGTGATACGCAGTATTTT
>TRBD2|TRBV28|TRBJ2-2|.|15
CASNAGGANTGELFF
TGTGCCAGCAACGCGGGAGGGGCGAACACCGGGGAGCTGTTTTTT
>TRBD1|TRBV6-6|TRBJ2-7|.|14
CASSPGTGPYEQYF
TGTGCCAGCAGTCCCGGGACAGGGCCCTACGAGCAGTACTTC
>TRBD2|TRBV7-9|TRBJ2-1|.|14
CASSFGLAVDEQFF
TGTGCCAGCAGCTTTGGACTAGCGGTGGATGAGCAGTTCTTC
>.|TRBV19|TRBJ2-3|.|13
CASSNGYTDTQYF
TGTGCCAGTAGTAACGGTTACACAGATACGCAGTATTTT
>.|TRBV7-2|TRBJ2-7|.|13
CASSLGVRYEQYF
TGTGCCAGCAGCTTAGGAGTACGATACGAGCAGTACTTC
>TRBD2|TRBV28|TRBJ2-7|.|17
CASSKRLAGIQSGEQYF
TGTGCCAGCAGTAAGAGACTAGCGGGAATTCAGAGTGGCGAGCAGTACTTC
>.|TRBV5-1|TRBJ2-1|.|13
CASSSGTRGEQFF
TGCGCCAGCAGCTCAGGGACTCGAGGTGAGCAGTTCTTC
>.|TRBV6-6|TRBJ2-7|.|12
CASSYGGGEQYF
TGTGCCAGCAGTTACGGAGGGGGCGAGCAGTACTTC
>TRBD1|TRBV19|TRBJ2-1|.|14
CATKRGGGYNEQFF
TGTGCCACCAAACGAGGGGGCGGCTACAATGAGCAGTTCTTC
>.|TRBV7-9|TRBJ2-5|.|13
CASSLGGRETQYF
TGTGCCAGCAGCTTAGGAGGGAGGGAGACCCAGTACTTC
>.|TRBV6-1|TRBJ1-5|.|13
CASRADLNQPQHF
TGTGCCAGCAGGGCGGACCTAAATCAGCCCCAGCATTTT
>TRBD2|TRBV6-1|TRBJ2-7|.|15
CASSDRTSGSYEQYF
TGTGCCAGCAGTGACAGGACTAGCGGTTCCTACGAGCAGTACTTC
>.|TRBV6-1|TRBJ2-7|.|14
CASSLDYYTYEQYF
TGTGCCAGCAGTCTAGATTACTACACCTACGAGCAGTACTTC
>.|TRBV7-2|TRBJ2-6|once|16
CASSHTAGSGANVLTF
TGTGCCAGCAGCCATACAGCAGGCTCTGGGGCCAACGTCCTGACTTTC
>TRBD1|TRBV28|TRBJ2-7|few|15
CASSYAGTGLGEQYF
TGTGCCAGCTCCTATGCCGGGACAGGGTTAGGCGAGCAGTACTTC
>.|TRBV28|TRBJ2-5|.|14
CASSLGADKETQYF
TGTGCCAGCAGTTTAGGAGCGGATAAAGAGACCCAGTACTTC
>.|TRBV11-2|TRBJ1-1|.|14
CASSLDRGALLAFF
TGTGCCAGCAGCTTAGACCGGGGGGCCCTCCTGGCTTTCTTT
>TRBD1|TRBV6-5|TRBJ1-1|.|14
CASSYSGQVTEAFF
TGTGCCAGCAGTTACTCTGGACAGGTCACTGAAGCTTTCTTT
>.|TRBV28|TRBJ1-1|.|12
CASKEGGTEAFF
TGTGCCAGCAAAGAGGGGGGGACTGAAGCTTTCTTT
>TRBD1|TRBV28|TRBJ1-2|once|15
CASNSRDRANYGYTF
TGTGCCAGCAATTCCCGGGACAGGGCTAACTATGGCTACACCTTC
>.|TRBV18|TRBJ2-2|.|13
CASSFSNTGELFF
TGTGCCAGCTCTTTTTCGAACACCGGGGAGCTGTTTTTT
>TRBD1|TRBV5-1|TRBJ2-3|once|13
CASSWTGEDTQYF
TGCGCCAGCAGCTGGACAGGGGAAGATACGCAGTATTTT
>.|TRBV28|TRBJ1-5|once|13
CASSLYGNQPQHF
TGTGCCAGCAGTTTGTATGGGAATCAGCCCCAGCATTTT
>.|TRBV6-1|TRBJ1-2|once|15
CASSEGGTVLYGYTF
TGTGCCAGCAGTGAAGGGGGAACAGTCTTATATGGCTACACCTTC
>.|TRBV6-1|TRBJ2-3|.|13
CASSELGRYTQYF
TGTGCCAGCAGTGAACTTGGCCGATATACGCAGTATTTT
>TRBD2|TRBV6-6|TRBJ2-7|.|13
CASRAGGAYEQYF
TGTGCCAGCCGAGCGGGAGGTGCCTACGAGCAGTACTTC
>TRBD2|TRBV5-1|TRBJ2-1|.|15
CASSFTSGGANEQFF
TGCGCCAGCAGCTTTACTAGCGGGGGGGCCAATGAGCAGTTCTTC
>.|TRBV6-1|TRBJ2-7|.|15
CASSVRDRHSYEQYF
TGTGCCAGCAGTGTTCGGGACCGCCACTCCTACGAGCAGTACTTC
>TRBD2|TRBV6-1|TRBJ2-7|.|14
CASSWTSGVYEQYF
TGTGCCAGCAGTTGGACTAGCGGGGTCTACGAGCAGTACTTC
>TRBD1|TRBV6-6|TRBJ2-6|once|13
CASSRPGQGVLTF
TGTGCCAGCAGTAGGCCGGGACAGGGCGTCCTGACTTTC
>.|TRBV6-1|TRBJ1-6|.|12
CASSADGLRLHF
TGTGCCAGCAGTGCCGACGGGTTACGCCTCCACTTT
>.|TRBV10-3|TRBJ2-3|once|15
CAISESRSGTDTQYF
TGTGCCATCAGTGAGTCGAGGAGCGGGACAGATACGCAGTATTTT
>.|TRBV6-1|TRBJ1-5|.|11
CASSEDIIFHF
TGTGCCAGCAGTGAGGACATCATTTTCCATTTT
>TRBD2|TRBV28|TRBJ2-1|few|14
CASSLAGGPREQFF
TGTGCCAGCAGTTTAGCGGGAGGGCCGCGTGAGCAGTTCTTC
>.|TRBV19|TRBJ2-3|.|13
CASSPGGGLAGSF
TGTGCCAGTAGTCCGGGTGGGGGCCTCGCCGGGAGTTTT